Sequencing of this T cell receptor (beta chain) was carried out in a study of T cells after yellow fever vaccination (dated by TCRdb to about 2019). General notes on the study: The SMART-Seq v4 Ultra Low Input RNA kit was used to prepare libraries from fractions with low cell numbers. To follow T-cell clones before and after primary and booster YFV17D yellow fever vaccination, bulk TCR alpha and beta repertoires were sequenced over time. Two healthy male donors, one aged 18 to 30 and one aged 30 to 40 years, made up the cohort. Blood was collected at multiple timepoints before and after primary and secondary immunization, and bulk PBMC replicates and cell subsets were isolated.

Summary of the overall study and its limitations: Because the study included only a couple of donors, the extent to which the findings can be generalized is limited. A small share of clonotypes was detected in both CD4 and CD8 compartments, with the overlap likely arising from convergent recombination. Most clones expanded after primary vaccination (96% of CD4 and 88% of CD8) were re-detected after the booster, suggesting that broad memory maintenance occurred. FACS-sorted repertoires could contain abundant contaminating clonotypes from the bulk population, so computational filtering was required. Compared with the primary T-cell response, the secondary T-cell response was weaker but faster, peaking on day 5 rather than day 15.

Trimming removed 6 bases from V and 4 bases from J; the gene matches leave 3 bases unexplained. The CDR1 and CDR2 encoded by the germline V gene (reference sequence) are DFQATT and SNEGSKA. The CDR3 measures 11 amino acids from cysteine to phenylalanine. Just the 33-base CDR3 DNA is kept, in frame starting at base 1. Read against the paper, the sample's treatment or condition label means: live attenuated yellow fever vaccine strain. PBMCs were isolated from peripheral blood using a standard Ficoll-Paque protocol. Dynabeads CD4 and CD8 positive selection kits were used to isolate CD4 and CD8 T-cell fractions. RNA was extracted with TriZol from bulk PBMCs, CD4 and CD8 fractions, and dextramer-positive and dextramer-negative fractions. TCR cDNA was synthesized by 5'RACE template switching, which introduced a universal primer site and unique molecular identifiers. Priming for cDNA synthesis came from both the TCR alpha and TCR beta constant segments. Library amplification involved two PCR steps, and the second step added sample barcodes and sequencing adapters. Sequencing of libraries was performed on Illumina HiSeq 2500 (2x100 bp) or NovaSeq (2x150 bp). For the original study's pipeline: MIGEC handled demultiplexing of reads and collapsing into UMI consensus sequences, while MiXCR performed V(D)J alignment. Clonotypes responding to the vaccine were identified with edgeR on replicate PBMC samples, with the criteria of FDR below 0.01 and a log2 fold change above 5 up to day 15. Each bulk clonotype was labeled CD4 or CD8 based on which sequenced repertoire, CD4 or CD8, contained the clonotype at higher abundance. TCRdb cleaned the public reads at Q25 with fastp, built clones with MiXCR and kept in-frame beta chains. Each entry is one CDR3 protein sequence, shown with its most common DNA and genes. The V and J calls and clone size are TCRdb's, not the authors'. Across this sample there are approximately 180,000 distinct CDR3 sequences, with 5.5% to 7.5% seen only once. Together, the top ten hold just under 3% of the sample.

This clonotype was counted ten times or more. This receptor's antigen is unknown. Base qualities are not at hand, and no much larger clone is one base apart. The sequence links TRBV20-1 to TRBJ2-7, with 7 central nucleotides matching TRBD2. This specimen consisted of CD4+ T cells sorted from PBMCs, obtained on the day of the first yellow fever vaccination. This receptor was identified in a man between 18 and 35 years old who received the YFV17D yellow fever vaccine. In nucleotide form, the sequence is TGCAGTGCCCCAGCGGGATACGAGCAGTACTTC. This translates into CSAPAGYEQYF.